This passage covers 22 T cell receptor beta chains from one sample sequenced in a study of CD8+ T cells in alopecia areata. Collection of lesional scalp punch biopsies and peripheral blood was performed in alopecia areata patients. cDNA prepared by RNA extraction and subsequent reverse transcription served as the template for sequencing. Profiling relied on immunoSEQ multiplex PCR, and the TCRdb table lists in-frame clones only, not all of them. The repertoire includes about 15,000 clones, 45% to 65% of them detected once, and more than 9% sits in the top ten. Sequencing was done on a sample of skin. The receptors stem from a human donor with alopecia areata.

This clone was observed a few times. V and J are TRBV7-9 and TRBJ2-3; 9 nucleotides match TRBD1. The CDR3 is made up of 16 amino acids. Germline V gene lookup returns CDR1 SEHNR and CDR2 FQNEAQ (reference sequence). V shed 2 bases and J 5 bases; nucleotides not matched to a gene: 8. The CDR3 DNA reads TGTGCCAGCAGCTTAAATCTACAGGGGGCCAGAGATACGCAGTATTTT. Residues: CASSLNLQGARDTQYF.

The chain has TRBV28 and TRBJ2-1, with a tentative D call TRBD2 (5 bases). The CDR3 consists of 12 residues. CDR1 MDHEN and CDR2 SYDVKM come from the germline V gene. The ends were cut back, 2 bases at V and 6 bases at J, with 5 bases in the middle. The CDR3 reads CASSLAGNEQFF. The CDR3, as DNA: TGTGCCAGCAGTTTAGCGGGCAATGAGCAGTTCTTC.

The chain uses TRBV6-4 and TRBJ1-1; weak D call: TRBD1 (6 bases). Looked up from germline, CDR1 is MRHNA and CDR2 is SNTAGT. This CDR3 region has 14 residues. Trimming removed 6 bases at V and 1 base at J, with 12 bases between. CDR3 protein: CASRTYRENTEAFF. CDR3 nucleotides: TGTGCCAGCAGAACCTACAGGGAGAACACTGAAGCTTTCTTT.

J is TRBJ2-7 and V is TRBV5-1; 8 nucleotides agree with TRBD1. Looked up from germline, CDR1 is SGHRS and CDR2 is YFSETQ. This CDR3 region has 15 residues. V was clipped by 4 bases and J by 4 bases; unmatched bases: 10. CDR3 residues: CASSPGQGMGYEQYF. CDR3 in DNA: TGCGCCAGCAGCCCTGGACAGGGAATGGGGTACGAGCAGTACTTC.

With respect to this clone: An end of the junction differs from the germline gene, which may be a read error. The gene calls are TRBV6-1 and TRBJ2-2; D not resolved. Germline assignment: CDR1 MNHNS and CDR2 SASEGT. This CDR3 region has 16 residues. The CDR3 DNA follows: TGTGCCATCAGTGAGTCGTCGGGCCCCGTTACCGGGGAGCTGTTTTTT. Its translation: CAISESSGPVTGELFF.

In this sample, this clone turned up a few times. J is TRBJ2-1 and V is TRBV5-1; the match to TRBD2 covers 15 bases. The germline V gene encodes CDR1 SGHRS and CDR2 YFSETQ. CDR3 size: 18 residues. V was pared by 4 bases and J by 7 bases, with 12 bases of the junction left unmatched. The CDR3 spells CASSATGTSGRKTNEQFF. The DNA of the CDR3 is TGCGCCAGCAGCGCAACCGGGACTAGCGGGAGGAAGACGAATGAGCAGTTCTTC. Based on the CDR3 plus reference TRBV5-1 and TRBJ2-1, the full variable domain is KAGVTQTPRYLIKTRGQQVTLSCSPISGHRSVSWYQQTPGQGLQFLFEYFSETQRNKGNFPGRFSGRQFSNSRSEMNVSTLELGDSALYLCASSATGTSGRKTNEQFFGPGTRLTVL.

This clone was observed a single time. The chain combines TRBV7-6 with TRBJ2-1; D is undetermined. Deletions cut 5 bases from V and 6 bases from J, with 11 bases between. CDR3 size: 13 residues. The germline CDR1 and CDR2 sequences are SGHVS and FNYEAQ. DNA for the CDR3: TGTGCCAGCAGCCTATACCTGGCCAATGAGCAGTTCTTC. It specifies CASSLYLANEQFF.

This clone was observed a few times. The CDR3 loop is CASRDRRGAVAYEQYF. The CDR3 DNA follows: TGTGCCAGCAGGGACAGAAGGGGTGCGGTGGCCTACGAGCAGTACTTC. The chain combines TRBV27 with TRBJ2-7; tentatively, D is TRBD1 (6 bases). The CDR3 runs 16 residues. Trimming stripped 6 bases from V and 2 bases from J, with 20 bases between. From germline, CDR1 is MNHEY and CDR2 SMNVEV (reference sequence).

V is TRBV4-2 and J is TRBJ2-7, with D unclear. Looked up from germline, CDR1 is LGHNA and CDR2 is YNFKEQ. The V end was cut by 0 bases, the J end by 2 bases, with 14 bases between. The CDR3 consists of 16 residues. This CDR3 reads CASSQEANTRTYEQYF. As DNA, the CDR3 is TGTGCCAGCAGCCAAGAAGCGAATACGCGGACCTACGAGCAGTACTTC.

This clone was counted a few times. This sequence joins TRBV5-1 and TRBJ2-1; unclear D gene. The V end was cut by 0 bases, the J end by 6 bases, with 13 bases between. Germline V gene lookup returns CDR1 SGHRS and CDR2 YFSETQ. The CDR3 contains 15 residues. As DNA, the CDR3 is TGCGCCAGCAGCTTGGCGGGCGTCTCTAGCAATGAGCAGTTCTTC. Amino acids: CASSLAGVSSNEQFF.

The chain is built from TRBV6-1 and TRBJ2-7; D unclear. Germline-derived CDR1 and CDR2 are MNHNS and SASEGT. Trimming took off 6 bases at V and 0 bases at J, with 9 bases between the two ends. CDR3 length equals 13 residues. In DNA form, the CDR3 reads TGTGCCAGCAGGAGGTTCAGCTCCTACGAGCAGTACTTC. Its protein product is CASRRFSSYEQYF.

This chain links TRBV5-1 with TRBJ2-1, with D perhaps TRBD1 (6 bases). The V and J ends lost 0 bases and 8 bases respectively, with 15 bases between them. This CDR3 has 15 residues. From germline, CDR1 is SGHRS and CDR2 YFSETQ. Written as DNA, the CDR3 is TGCGCCAGCAGCTTGGGGCTAGGGGGTACGGATGAGCAGTTCTTC. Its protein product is CASSLGLGGTDEQFF.

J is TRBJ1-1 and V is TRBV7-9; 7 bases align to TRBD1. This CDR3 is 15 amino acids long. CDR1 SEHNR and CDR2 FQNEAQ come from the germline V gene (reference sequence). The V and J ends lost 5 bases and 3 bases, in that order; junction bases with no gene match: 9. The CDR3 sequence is CASSPRTGRDTEAFF. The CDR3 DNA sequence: TGTGCCAGCAGCCCTAGGACAGGTCGGGACACTGAAGCTTTCTTT.

This CDR3 reads CASRAGGDDTEAFF. CDR3 sequence (DNA): TGCGCCAGCAGAGCAGGGGGCGACGACACTGAAGCTTTCTTT. The V gene is TRBV10-1, the J gene TRBJ1-1, with TRBD1 matching 8 bases. With V trimmed by 6 bases and J by 3 bases, 6 bases remained unmatched. This CDR3 comprises 14 residues. Per the germline V gene, CDR1 is WNHNN and CDR2 is SYGVQD (reference sequence).

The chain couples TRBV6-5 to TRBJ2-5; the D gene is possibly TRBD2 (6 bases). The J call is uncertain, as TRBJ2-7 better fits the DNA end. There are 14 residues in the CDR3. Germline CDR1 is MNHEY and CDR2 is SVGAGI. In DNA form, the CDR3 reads TGTGCCAGCAGTCAAGACGCGGGGTCCTACGAGCAGTACTTC. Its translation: CASSQDAGSYEQYF.

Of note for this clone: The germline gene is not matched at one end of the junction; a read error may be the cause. For the CDR3, the DNA is TGCGCCAGCAGCCCTAATATCCGGGACAACTTCCAAGAGACCCAGTACTTC. Its translation: CASSPNIRDNFQETQYF. The rearrangement links TRBV5-4 to TRBJ2-5; D is perhaps TRBD1 (6 bases). Per the germline V gene, CDR1 is SGHNT and CDR2 is YYREEE (reference sequence). The CDR3 runs 17 residues.

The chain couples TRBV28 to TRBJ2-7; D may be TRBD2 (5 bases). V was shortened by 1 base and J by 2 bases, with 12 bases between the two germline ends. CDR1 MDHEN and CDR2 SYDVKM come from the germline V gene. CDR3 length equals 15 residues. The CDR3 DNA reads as TGTGCCAGCAGTTTATATTCGGGGTCCGCCTACGAGCAGTACTTC. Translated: CASSLYSGSAYEQYF.

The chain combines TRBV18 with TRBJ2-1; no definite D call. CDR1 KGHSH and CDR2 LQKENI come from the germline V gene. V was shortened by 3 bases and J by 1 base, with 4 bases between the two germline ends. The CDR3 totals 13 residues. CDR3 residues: CASSPRSYNEQFF. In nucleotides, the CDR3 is TGTGCCAGCTCACCTCGATCCTACAATGAGCAGTTCTTC. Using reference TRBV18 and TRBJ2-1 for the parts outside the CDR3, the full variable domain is NAGVMQNPRHLVRRRGQEARLRCSPMKGHSHVYWYRQLPEEGLKFMVYLQKENIIDESGMPKERFSAEFPKEGPSILRIQQVVRGDSAAYFCASSPRSYNEQFFGPGTRLTVL.

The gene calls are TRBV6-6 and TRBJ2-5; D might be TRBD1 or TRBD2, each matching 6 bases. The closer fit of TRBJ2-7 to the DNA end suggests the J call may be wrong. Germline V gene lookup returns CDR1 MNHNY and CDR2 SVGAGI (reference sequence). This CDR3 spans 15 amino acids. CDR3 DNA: TGTGCCAGCGGCCAAAGGGGGGAACCTTCCTACGAGCAGTACTTC. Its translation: CASGQRGEPSYEQYF.

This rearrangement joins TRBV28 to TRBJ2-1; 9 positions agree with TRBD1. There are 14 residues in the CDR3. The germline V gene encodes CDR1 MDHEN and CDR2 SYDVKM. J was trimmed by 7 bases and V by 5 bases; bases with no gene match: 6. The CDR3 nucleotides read TGTGCCAGCAGTCTCCCGACAGGGGGGAATGAGCAGTTCTTC. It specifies CASSLPTGGNEQFF.

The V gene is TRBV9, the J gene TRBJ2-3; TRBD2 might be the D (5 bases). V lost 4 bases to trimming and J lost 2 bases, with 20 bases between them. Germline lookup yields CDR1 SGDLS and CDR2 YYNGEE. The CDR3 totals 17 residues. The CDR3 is CASSTRVRLAPTDTQYF. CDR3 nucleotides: TGTGCCAGCAGCACCCGAGTTCGGCTAGCTCCCACAGATACGCAGTATTTT.

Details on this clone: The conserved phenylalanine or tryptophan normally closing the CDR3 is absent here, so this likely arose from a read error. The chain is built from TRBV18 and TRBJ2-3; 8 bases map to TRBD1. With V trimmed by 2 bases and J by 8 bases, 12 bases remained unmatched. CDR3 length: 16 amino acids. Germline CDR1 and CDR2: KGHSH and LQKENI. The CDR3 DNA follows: TGTGCCAGCTCACCAAACCATGGACAGGGTCCGGGTACGCAGTATCTT. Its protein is CASSPNHGQGPGTQYL.